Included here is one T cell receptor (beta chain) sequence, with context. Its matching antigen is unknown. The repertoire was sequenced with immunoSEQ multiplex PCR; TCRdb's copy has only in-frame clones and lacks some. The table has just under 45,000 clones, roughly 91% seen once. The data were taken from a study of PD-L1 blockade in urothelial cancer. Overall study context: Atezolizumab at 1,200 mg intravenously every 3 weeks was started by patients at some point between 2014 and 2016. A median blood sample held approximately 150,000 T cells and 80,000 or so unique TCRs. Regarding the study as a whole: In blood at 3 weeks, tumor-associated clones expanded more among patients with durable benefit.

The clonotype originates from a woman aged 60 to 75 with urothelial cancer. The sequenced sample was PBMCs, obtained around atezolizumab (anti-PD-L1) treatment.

The CDR3 region has the DNA TGTGCCAGCAGCCAAGTAACAGGGGTCAACAATCAGCCCCAGCATTTT. Protein product: CASSQVTGVNNQPQHF. The chain joins TRBV4-2 to TRBJ1-5, with 7 bases aligning to TRBD1. The CDR3 is 16 residues long. Germline assignment: CDR1 LGHNA and CDR2 YNFKEQ. Germline trimming cut 1 base from V and 3 bases from J; bases unmatched to any gene: 6.